A selection of T cell receptor beta chains follows, all from one sample in a study of T cell changes during pregnancy in multiple sclerosis. Only in-frame clones appear in the TCRdb table, and some are missing; sequencing was by immunoSEQ multiplex PCR. The table lists around 63,000 clones, around 90% of them singletons. Source: peripheral blood, taken after pregnancy. Receptor source: a female donor with multiple sclerosis, enrolled in a pregnancy study. The CDR3 runs from the conserved cysteine through the conserved F or W. A D gene is named only where the DNA matches it firmly. Only part of the rows carry a size: once, few, many, or a class if the clone is expanded.

TRBJ2-3	TRBD2	.	TRBV7-9	TGTGCCAGCAGGACTAGCGGGAGGACAATGTCATCCACAGATACGCAGTATTTT	CASRTSGRTMSSTDTQYF
TRBJ2-3	TRBD2	.	TRBV4-1	TGCGCCAGCAGCCAGATTTGGGGACTAAACCTTAAAGATACGCAGTATTTT	CASSQIWGLNLKDTQYF
TRBJ2-7	.	.	TRBV6-5	TGTGCCAGCAGTTACTCGCACACCGCCTACGAGCAGTACTTC	CASSYSHTAYEQYF
TRBJ2-7	.	.	TRBV11-2	TGTGCCAGCAGCCGAGACTACGAGCAGTACTTC	CASSRDYEQYF
TRBJ1-3	TRBD1	.	TRBV5-4	TGTGCCAGCAGCCGAAAAACAGGGGAGGTAATAGGAAACACCATATATTTT	CASSRKTGEVIGNTIYF
TRBJ1-1	.	.	TRBV28	TGTGCCAGCAGTTGGGTAAAATGGGGGGGTGAAGCTTTCTTT	CASSWVKWGGEAFF
TRBJ2-7	TRBD1	.	TRBV14	TGTGCCAGCAGCCAGAGGGACAGGGTGGGCTACGAGCAGTACTTC	CASSQRDRVGYEQYF
TRBJ2-2	TRBD2	few	TRBV19	TGTGCCAGTACTCACTTGGGAGGGAGGGCGAGAACCGGGGAGCTGTTTTTT	CASTHLGGRARTGELFF
TRBJ1-4	.	.	TRBV19	TGTGCCAGTAGAAGAGACAGGTTCGGTGAAAAACTGTTTTTT	CASRRDRFGEKLFF
TRBJ2-7	TRBD2	.	TRBV27	TGTGCCAGCAGTTCATCACTAGCGGAGAGCTCCTACGAGCAGTACTTC	CASSSSLAESSYEQYF
TRBJ2-6	.	.	TRBV21-1	TGTGCCAGCAGCAAATTCCGATGGGACACTACCCTCTCTGGGGCCAACGTCCTGACTTTC	CASSKFRWDTTLSGANVLTF
TRBJ1-2	TRBD1	.	TRBV7-2	TGTGCCAGCAGCCCCGCCGACAGGGGAGGTGGCTACACCTTC	CASSPADRGGGYTF
TRBJ1-2	.	.	TRBV18	TGTGCCAGCTCACCACCGGAGGGAAATGTCTACACCTTC	CASSPPEGNVYTF
TRBJ1-2	TRBD1	.	TRBV6-5	TGTGCCAGCAGTTACTCGAGACAGGGAGGCGGCTACACCTTC	CASSYSRQGGGYTF
TRBJ2-5	.	.	TRBV7-4	TGTGCCAGCAGGCACAACCGGACTAACCGCCAAGAGACCCAGTACTTC	CASRHNRTNRQETQYF
TRBJ2-5	.	.	TRBV30	TGTGCCTGGAGTGTAATTGGGGAGAAGCAGTACTTC	CAWSVIGEKQYF
TRBJ2-5	.	.	TRBV27	TGTGCCAGCAGAAACTACGAGACCCAGTACTTC	CASRNYETQYF
TRBJ1-2	.	.	TRBV4-2	TGTGCCAGCAGTCGCCAGGCTTATGGCTACACCTTC	CASSRQAYGYTF
TRBJ1-2	TRBD1	.	TRBV30	TGTGCCTGGAGACAGGGGAGTGAGGGCTACACCTTC	CAWRQGSEGYTF
TRBJ1-4	.	.	TRBV6-1	TGTGCCAGCAGTGAAGCGCTGGCTGCAACTAATGAAAAACTGTTTTTT	CASSEALAATNEKLFF
TRBJ1-4	TRBD1	.	TRBV19	TGTGCCAGTAGTATAAGGACAGGAGCCGCTAATGAAAAACTGTTTTTT	CASSIRTGAANEKLFF
TRBJ1-1	TRBD1	.	TRBV5-5	TGTGCCAGCAGCTCCGCGCCAAGACAGGGGTTCATGAACACTGAAGCTTTCTTT	CASSSAPRQGFMNTEAFF
TRBJ1-1	.	.	TRBV11-2	TGTGCCAGCAGCCCGAGCGGGGAGGGCACTGAAGCTTTCTTT	CASSPSGEGTEAFF
TRBJ2-1	.	once	TRBV5-1	TGCGCCAGCAGCTTGGACAGGGTAGGCAATGAGCAGTTCTTC	CASSLDRVGNEQFF
TRBJ2-7	.	.	TRBV30	TGTGCCTGGAGTCCGGGGCCTAACAGGGTCTCCTACGAGCAGTACTTC	CAWSPGPNRVSYEQYF
TRBJ2-1	TRBD2	.	TRBV7-9	TGTGCCAGCAGCTTGGCACTAGCGGGAGTTACTGAGCAGTTCTTC	CASSLALAGVTEQFF
TRBJ2-5	TRBD1	.	TRBV5-8	TGTGCCAGCAGATACCGGGACAGAGACTTAGAGACCCAGTACTTC	CASRYRDRDLETQYF
TRBJ1-3	.	few	TRBV30	TGTGCCTGGAGCACCCCTAGGGAGGCCTCTGGAAACACCATATATTTT	CAWSTPREASGNTIYF
TRBJ2-7	TRBD2	.	TRBV29-1	TGCAGCTTTTTAGCGGGAGGTAACCCCTACGAGCAGTACTTC	CSFLAGGNPYEQYF
TRBJ2-7	.	.	TRBV4-1	TGCGCCAGCAGCCAAGAGGCAGGTTCTAGCGCTAGGGTCTACGAGCAGTACTTC	CASSQEAGSSARVYEQYF
TRBJ1-3	.	.	TRBV30	TGTGCCTGGAGTGTCCCGATGGAGGGCTCTGGAAACACCATATATTTT	CAWSVPMEGSGNTIYF
TRBJ1-1	.	.	TRBV4-2	TGTGCCAGCAGCCAACCTCCCCGGGAGACCGCTGAAGCTTTCTTT	CASSQPPRETAEAFF
TRBJ2-5	TRBD1	.	TRBV13	TGTGCCAGCAGCTTAGAAGTGTCGGGCAGGGGGCGAGGTGAGACCCAGTACTTC	CASSLEVSGRGRGETQYF
TRBJ1-1	TRBD1	.	TRBV27	TGTGCCAGCAGTATGGGACAGGGGGCGAACACTGAAGCTTTCTTT	CASSMGQGANTEAFF
TRBJ2-7	.	.	TRBV5-1	TGCGCCAGCAGCTTTGACTCCCGGATGGGGCAGTACTTC	CASSFDSRMGQYF
TRBJ1-1	.	.	TRBV2	TGTGCCAGCAGAGGCGGTGGGACATTGAACACTGAAGCTTTCTTT	CASRGGGTLNTEAFF
TRBJ1-2	.	.	TRBV7-6	TGTGCCAGCAGCCGTAGAATCGTCGGGCCAGGGAATAACTATGGCTACACCTTC	CASSRRIVGPGNNYGYTF
TRBJ2-7	.	.	TRBV5-1	TGCGCCAGCAGCTTGGCCCCGGAGGGGCAATACTACGAGCAGTACTTC	CASSLAPEGQYYEQYF
TRBJ1-1	.	.	TRBV5-1	TGCGCCAGCAGCCCCGAGGGGGTCTTGAACACTGAAGCTTTCTTT	CASSPEGVLNTEAFF
TRBJ2-2	.	.	TRBV7-2	TGTGCCAGCAGCAAACAGGCTCCCGGGGAGCTGTTTTTT	CASSKQAPGELFF
TRBJ2-3	TRBD2	.	TRBV9	TGTGCCAGCAGCGGGGGACTAGGCTCCTTGGCAGATACGCAGTATTTT	CASSGGLGSLADTQYF
TRBJ1-1	.	few	TRBV30	TGTGCCTGGAGGATGACAGTGAACACTGAAGCTTTCTTT	CAWRMTVNTEAFF
TRBJ2-2	TRBD2	.	TRBV5-6	TGTGCCAGCAGCTTGCGGTCTAGCGGGAGGGGGGCCGGCGGGGAGCTGTTTTTT	CASSLRSSGRGAGGELFF
TRBJ2-2	TRBD1	.	TRBV5-1	TGCGCCAGCAGCTCCCACCCGGGACAGGGGGGAACCGGGGAGCTGTTTTTT	CASSSHPGQGGTGELFF
TRBJ1-1	.	.	TRBV9	TGTGCCAGCAGCGGAACAACGAACACTGAAGCTTTCTTT	CASSGTTNTEAFF
TRBJ2-1	TRBD2	.	TRBV28	TGTGCCAGCAGATTCGCCACTAGCGGCTCCTACAATGAGCAGTTCTTC	CASRFATSGSYNEQFF
TRBJ2-7	TRBD1	.	TRBV6-5	TGTGCCAGCAGGGGGGACAGGTCCTACGAGCAGTACTTC	CASRGDRSYEQYF
TRBJ1-1	.	.	TRBV5-6	TGTGCCAGCAGCCCCCGGTACACTGAAGCTTTCTTT	CASSPRYTEAFF
TRBJ1-1	TRBD1	.	TRBV20-1	TGCAGTGCGCGGACAGGGGCAAAAGCTTTCTTT	CSARTGAKAFF
TRBJ2-2	TRBD1	.	TRBV19	TGTGCCAGTAGTATCCGGGGCAGGGGGCCCGCTGACACCGGGGAGCTGTTTTTT	CASSIRGRGPADTGELFF
TRBJ2-7	TRBD1	.	TRBV11-3	TGTGCCAGCAGCCGTCGGGACAGAATGTACGAGCAGTACTTC	CASSRRDRMYEQYF
TRBJ1-1	.	.	TRBV19	TGTGCCAGTAGTATGTACCAGGGGGAAGCTTTCTTT	CASSMYQGEAFF
TRBJ2-7	TRBD1	.	TRBV5-1	TGCGCCAGCAGCTCCGGGACAGGGTACGAGCAGTACTTC	CASSSGTGYEQYF
TRBJ2-7	TRBD2	.	TRBV29-1	TGCAGCGTCGTGAAAGCCGGGACTAGCATCGACGAGCAGTACTTC	CSVVKAGTSIDEQYF
TRBJ1-4	TRBD1	.	TRBV19	TGTGCCAGTATGGGGACAGGGGTCGAAAAACTGTTTTTT	CASMGTGVEKLFF
TRBJ1-2	TRBD1	few	TRBV6-4	TGTGCCAGCAGTGACGGGGACAGCTCCTATGGCTACACCTTC	CASSDGDSSYGYTF
TRBJ2-1	.	.	TRBV11-2	TGTGCCAGCAGCTTAGTGGGCGCGAGCTCCTACAATGAGCAGTTCTTC	CASSLVGASSYNEQFF